Listed below are T cell receptor beta chains from one sample, sequenced in a study of cytomegalovirus exposure and HLA in healthy donors. Using immunoSEQ multiplex PCR, the repertoire was profiled, and TCRdb retains in-frame clones only, with some absent. The sample records about 160,000 clones, 82% being singletons. Sequencing was done on a sample of PBMCs. The source of these receptors is a male donor in good health and CMV-seropositive. The CDR3 runs from the conserved cysteine through the conserved F or W. Each record gives: V gene, J gene, clone size, D gene, CDR3 DNA, CDR3 protein. D genes are given only for firm matches. Part of the rows lack a size; the others show once, few, many or a class for expanded clones.

V: TRBV27; J: TRBJ2-1; size: -; D: TRBD2; DNA: TGTGCCAGCAGTCCTTTTCTTCTAGCGGGAGAGCAGTTCTTC; CDR3: CASSPFLLAGEQFF
V: TRBV7-8; J: TRBJ2-1; size: -; D: TRBD2; DNA: TGTGCCAGCAGCTTAGGACTAGCGGGAGGCTATGAGCAGTTCTTC; CDR3: CASSLGLAGGYEQFF
V: TRBV28; J: TRBJ2-6; size: -; D: TRBD1; DNA: TGTGCCAGCAGCAGGGACAGTGTCTCTGGGGCCAACGTCCTGACTTTC; CDR3: CASSRDSVSGANVLTF
V: TRBV9; J: TRBJ2-7; size: many; D: TRBD1; DNA: TGTGCCAGCAGCGTGGTCGGGACAGCGACCTACGAGCAGTACTTC; CDR3: CASSVVGTATYEQYF
V: TRBV2; J: TRBJ2-5; size: -; D: TRBD1; DNA: TGTGCCAGCACCGGACAGGGAGAGACCCAGTACTTC; CDR3: CASTGQGETQYF
V: TRBV2; J: TRBJ1-2; size: -; D: -; DNA: TGTGCCAGCAGTCCACAGGGTGGCTACACCTTC; CDR3: CASSPQGGYTF
V: TRBV7-9; J: TRBJ2-7; size: once; D: TRBD1; DNA: TGTGCCAGCAGCCTAAACCGGGACAGGGGAAAAACCTACGAGCAGTACTTC; CDR3: CASSLNRDRGKTYEQYF
V: TRBV14; J: TRBJ2-7; size: -; D: -; DNA: TGTGCCAGCAGCCCCTACTCTATGTTGGACGAGCAGTACTTC; CDR3: CASSPYSMLDEQYF
V: TRBV7-9; J: TRBJ2-1; size: -; D: TRBD1; DNA: TGTGCCAGCAGAAGGACAGGGGGATACAATGAGCAGTTCTTC; CDR3: CASRRTGGYNEQFF
V: TRBV6-6; J: TRBJ1-2; size: -; D: -; DNA: TGTGCCAGCAGGACGCAGGGCTATGGCTACACCTTC; CDR3: CASRTQGYGYTF
V: TRBV6-1; J: TRBJ2-1; size: once; D: TRBD2; DNA: TGTGCCACCAGACTAGCGGCACTCCCCTACAATGAGCAGTTCTTC; CDR3: CATRLAALPYNEQFF
V: TRBV2; J: TRBJ2-7; size: -; D: TRBD1; DNA: TGTGCCAGCAGTGAACCCCGGGACAGGTTCTACGAGCAGTACTTC; CDR3: CASSEPRDRFYEQYF
V: TRBV10-1; J: TRBJ2-5; size: -; D: TRBD1; DNA: TGCGCCAGCAGTAGACAGGGGTCTGAGACCCAGTACTTC; CDR3: CASSRQGSETQYF
V: TRBV27; J: TRBJ1-5; size: -; D: TRBD1; DNA: TGTGCCAGCAGTTCCCCCGGGACAGGGAGCGGCAATCAGCCCCAGCATTTT; CDR3: CASSSPGTGSGNQPQHF
V: TRBV5-4; J: TRBJ2-6; size: -; D: -; DNA: TGTGCCAGCAGCTTGCAGAGGTCGGCCGGCCAAAGCTCTGGGGCCAACGTCCTGACTTTC; CDR3: CASSLQRSAGQSSGANVLTF
V: TRBV14; J: TRBJ1-2; size: -; D: -; DNA: TGTGCCAGCAGCCAAGAAAGCTGGCCAGGTTTAGGCTACACCTTC; CDR3: CASSQESWPGLGYTF
V: TRBV28; J: TRBJ2-5; size: -; D: TRBD2; DNA: TGTGCCAGCAGCCCTATGGGGGGGTATGAGACCCAGTACTTC; CDR3: CASSPMGGYETQYF
V: TRBV2; J: TRBJ2-1; size: -; D: TRBD2; DNA: TGTGCCAGCGGTTCTAGCGGCAATGAGCAGTTCTTC; CDR3: CASGSSGNEQFF
V: TRBV28; J: TRBJ2-1; size: -; D: TRBD1; DNA: TGTGCCAGCAGTTTTCTCGGGACAGGGGGCAATGAGCAGTTCTTC; CDR3: CASSFLGTGGNEQFF
V: TRBV4-3; J: TRBJ2-1; size: -; D: TRBD2; DNA: TGCGCCAGCAGCCAGATTTCTGGCGGGGGTGCCGAGCAGTTCTTC; CDR3: CASSQISGGGAEQFF
V: TRBV18; J: TRBJ1-1; size: -; D: -; DNA: TGTGCCAGCTCACCATCGCGCACGAACACTGAAGCTTTCTTT; CDR3: CASSPSRTNTEAFF
V: TRBV19; J: TRBJ1-2; size: -; D: -; DNA: TGTGCCAGTAGTCCGCGGGACCCTCCCCCGGTTGGTGGCTACACCTTC; CDR3: CASSPRDPPPVGGYTF